These T cell receptor beta chains were read from a single sample in a study of blood T cells in healthy people across ages. Each CDR3 protein gets one entry after TCRdb re-called the 5' RACE reads with MiXCR. The sample holds hundreds of thousands of distinct CDR3 sequences; more than 25% are singletons and the top ten take approximately 15%. The specimen was blood. The receptors here all came from a woman older than 75 in good health. Both conserved end residues are part of each CDR3. The D gene is left open where the match is weak. Size is omitted from some rows. Given values are once, few, many or a class for expanded clones.

V,J,size,length,D,CDR3,DNA
TRBV9,TRBJ2-7,many,14,TRBD1,CASSRAGGAGEQYF,TGTGCCAGCAGTAGGGCAGGGGGTGCAGGAGAGCAGTACTTC
TRBV2,TRBJ1-4,few,15,NA,CASIRDRRTNEKLFF,TGTGCCAGCATTCGTGACAGGAGGACTAATGAAAAACTGTTTTTT
TRBV18,TRBJ2-3,few,15,TRBD2,CASSPRRGGGDTQYF,TGTGCCAGCTCACCACGGCGGGGGGGAGGAGATACGCAGTATTTT
TRBV20-1,TRBJ1-6,NA,13,NA,CASRPGYNSPLHF,TGCGCTAGCCGTCCGGGATATAATTCACCCCTCCACTTT
TRBV13,TRBJ1-4,few,14,NA,CASSFGPLDEKLFF,TGTGCCAGCAGCTTCGGACCCCTTGATGAAAAACTGTTTTTT
TRBV27,TRBJ2-5,many,13,NA,CASSLPSQETQYF,TGTGCCAGCAGTTTACCCTCTCAAGAGACCCAGTACTTC
TRBV10-3,TRBJ2-7,NA,18,TRBD2,CAISESGTSVSRVYEQYF,TGTGCCATCAGTGAGTCAGGGACTAGCGTGTCTAGAGTCTACGAGCAGTACTTC
TRBV24-1,TRBJ2-1,NA,13,NA,CATTEGGSGEQVF,TGTGCCACCACCGAGGGGGGTTCCGGTGAGCAGGTCTTC
TRBV6-2/TRBV6-3,TRBJ2-6,many,16,NA,CASSYVGSSGANVLTF,TGTGCCAGCAGTTACGTGGGGAGCTCTGGGGCCAACGTCCTGACTTTC
TRBV18,TRBJ1-2,NA,14,NA,CASSPPREKNGYTF,TGTGCCAGCTCACCACCCAGGGAGAAGAATGGCTACACCTTC